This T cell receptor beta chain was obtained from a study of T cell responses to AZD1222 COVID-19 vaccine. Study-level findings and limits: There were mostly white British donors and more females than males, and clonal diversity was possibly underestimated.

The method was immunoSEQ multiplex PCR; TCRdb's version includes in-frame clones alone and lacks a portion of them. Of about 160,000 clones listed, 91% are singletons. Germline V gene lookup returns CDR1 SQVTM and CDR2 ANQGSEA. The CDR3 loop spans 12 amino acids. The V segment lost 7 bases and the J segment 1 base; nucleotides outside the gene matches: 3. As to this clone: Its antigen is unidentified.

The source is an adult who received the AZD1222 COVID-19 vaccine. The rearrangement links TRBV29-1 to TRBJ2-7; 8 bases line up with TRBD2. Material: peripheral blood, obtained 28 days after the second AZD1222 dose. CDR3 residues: CSAGTRSYEQYF. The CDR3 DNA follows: TGCAGCGCCGGGACTAGATCCTACGAGCAGTACTTC.